The 22 T cell receptor beta chains below come from one sample, sequenced in a study of T cell responses to AZD1222 COVID-19 vaccine. Sequenced by immunoSEQ multiplex PCR; TCRdb stores in-frame clones only, minus some. Of approximately 110,000 clones in the sample, approximately 90% were seen once. The sequencing used peripheral blood, collected on day 0 of AZD1222 vaccination. Every receptor here comes from an adult in good health.

The chain is built from TRBV5-1 and TRBJ1-3; 10 bases agree with TRBD1. V trimming: 0 bases; J trimming: 3 bases; junction bases outside the gene matches: 3. Germline loops: CDR1 SGHRS, CDR2 YFSETQ. The length of the CDR3 is 16 residues. CDR3 sequence: CASSLEGQGNGNTIYF. The CDR3 coding sequence is TGCGCCAGCAGCTTGGAGGGACAGGGGAATGGAAACACCATATATTTT.

The chain has TRBV7-9 and TRBJ2-1; 12 bases fit TRBD2. Germline loops: CDR1 SEHNR, CDR2 FQNEAQ (reference sequence). The CDR3 is made up of 15 amino acids. V was clipped by 5 bases and J by 7 bases; unmatched bases: 6. The CDR3 sequence is CASSPLAGGFNEQFF. The CDR3, as DNA: TGTGCCAGCAGCCCTCTAGCGGGGGGGTTTAATGAGCAGTTCTTC.

The chain employs TRBV7-6 and TRBJ2-1; 7 bases agree with TRBD2. This CDR3 comprises 12 residues. CDR1 is SGHVS and CDR2 is FNYEAQ in the germline V gene. The V gene end was trimmed by 3 bases and the J gene end by 10 bases; junction bases not matched to a gene: 3. The CDR3 nucleotides are TGTGCCAGCAGCTTGGGGGGGAGGGAGCAGTTCTTC. Amino acids: CASSLGGREQFF.

The V call is TRBV5-4, the J call TRBJ1-1; D gene uncertain. From germline, CDR1 is SGHNT and CDR2 YYREEE (reference sequence). Between the trimmed V and J ends, which lost 0 bases and 8 bases, there was a span of 8 bases. The CDR3 spans 12 residues. CDR3 DNA: TGTGCCAGCAGCTTGGGGGTCAGGGAAGCTTTCTTT. Protein: CASSLGVREAFF.

The J gene is TRBJ2-5, the V gene TRBV9, with 7 bases identical to TRBD2. The CDR3 has 14 amino acids. Germline V gene sequence: CDR1 SGDLS, CDR2 YYNGEE. This CDR3 reads CDPSERENQETQYF. CDR3 nucleotides: TGTGATCCTAGTGAGCGGGAAAATCAAGAGACCCAGTACTTC.

The chain uses TRBV28 and TRBJ1-1; 11 nucleotides align to TRBD1. V lost 6 bases, J lost 5 bases, and 5 bases stayed unmatched. The CDR3 is made up of 14 amino acids. The germline V gene encodes CDR1 MDHEN and CDR2 SYDVKM. CDR3 in DNA: TGTGCCAGCAGGTTGGGACAGGGGGTTACTGAAGCTTTCTTT. It translates to CASRLGQGVTEAFF.

This chain connects TRBV7-2 to TRBJ2-1; possibly TRBD2 for D (6 bases). V dropped 4 bases and J dropped 8 bases, with 18 bases sitting between them. The CDR3 is 15 amino acids. The germline gives CDR1 SGHTA, CDR2 FQGNSA. The chain's CDR3 is CASSSTPGDWYEQFF. Written as DNA, the CDR3 is TGTGCCAGCAGCTCGACCCCGGGGGATTGGTATGAGCAGTTCTTC.

The chain recombines TRBV15 with TRBJ1-6; no reliable D call. Between the trimmed V and J ends, which lost 1 base and 0 bases, there was a span of 4 bases. The CDR3 has 15 residues. The germline CDR1 and CDR2 sequences are LNHNV and YYDKDF (reference sequence). The CDR3, as DNA: TGTGCCACCAGCAGAGGGAGCTCCTATAATTCACCCCTCCACTTT. Protein sequence: CATSRGSSYNSPLHF.

The chain combines TRBV29-1 with TRBJ2-1, with TRBD2 matching 8 bases. V dropped 5 bases and J dropped 4; count of bases not matched to a gene: 7. CDR1 is SQVTM, CDR2 ANQGSEA, per germline. This CDR3 is 14 amino acids long. The CDR3 sequence: CSVQGTSGYNEQFF. Written as DNA, the CDR3 is TGCAGCGTTCAAGGCACTAGCGGTTACAATGAGCAGTTCTTC.

This CDR3 reads CASSGLDYEQFF. The CDR3 DNA reads TGTGCCAGCAGTGGACTAGACTATGAGCAGTTCTTC. The rearrangement links TRBV2 to TRBJ2-1; D is perhaps TRBD2 (6 bases). CDR1 is SNHLY and CDR2 is FYNNEI in the germline V gene. This CDR3 is built from 12 residues. The V end was cut by 4 bases, the J end by 8 bases, with 9 bases between. Using reference TRBV2 and TRBJ2-1 for the parts outside the CDR3, the full variable domain is EPEVTQTPSHQVTQMGQEVILRCVPISNHLYFYWYRQILGQKVEFLVSFYNNEISEKSEIFDDQFSVERPDGSNFTLKIRSTKLEDSAMYFCASSGLDYEQFFGPGTRLTVL.

The V and J genes are TRBV6-6 and TRBJ2-5; D uncertain. CDR3 size: 12 residues. The V end lost 6 bases, the J end lost 4 bases, and 9 bases lay between the germline ends. CDR1 MNHNY and CDR2 SVGAGI come from the germline V gene (reference sequence). CDR3 DNA sequence: TGTGCCAGCAGCGCTAGGTCAGAGACCCAGTACTTC. The encoded protein is CASSARSETQYF.

V usage is TRBV7-8 and J usage is TRBJ1-3; 7 bases are a match to TRBD1. Germline V gives CDR1 SGHVS, CDR2 FQNEAQ. Trimming removed 5 bases from V and 0 bases from J; junction bases left unmatched: 4. This CDR3 has 15 amino acids. The CDR3 DNA reads as TGTGCCAGCAGCCCCCGGACAGGCTCTGGAAACACCATATATTTT. This translates into CASSPRTGSGNTIYF.

This CDR3 is CTSSQLTGLRSAREKLFF. CDR3 nucleotide sequence: TGCACCAGCAGCCAACTAACGGGACTCAGATCGGCACGTGAAAAACTGTTTTTT. This chain links TRBV1 with TRBJ1-4. TRBV1 is shown as a pseudogene. The CDR3 consists of 18 residues.

This chain connects TRBV7-2 to TRBJ1-5; D is unresolved. Germline CDR1 and CDR2: SGHTA and FQGNSA. The CDR3 contains 14 residues. V lost 3 bases to trimming and J lost 4 bases, with 10 bases between them. The CDR3 spells CASSFTALNQPQHF. The DNA of the CDR3 is TGTGCCAGCAGCTTTACAGCGCTTAATCAGCCCCAGCATTTT.

V usage is TRBV10-3 and J usage is TRBJ2-5; 9 bases match TRBD1. The V gene end was trimmed by 6 bases and the J gene end by 2 bases; junction bases not matched to a gene: 7. The length of the CDR3 is 15 residues. The germline gives CDR1 ENHRY, CDR2 SYGVKD. The CDR3 bases are TGTGCCATCAGGGGATTGGGGACAGGGCAAGAGACCCAGTACTTC. Its translation: CAIRGLGTGQETQYF.

J is TRBJ1-1 and V is TRBV11-2; no clear D gene. From germline, CDR1 is SGHAT and CDR2 FQNNGV. Trimming cost V 7 bases and J 10 bases, with 16 bases left between them. The CDR3 extends over 12 amino acids. The CDR3 here is CASTSQRAIAFF. The DNA of the CDR3 is TGTGCCAGCACCTCTCAACGGGCAATAGCTTTCTTT.

The rearrangement joins TRBV7-3 to TRBJ1-1; 7 bases map to TRBD1. The CDR3 has 13 amino acids. Germline V gene lookup returns CDR1 SGHTA and CDR2 FQGTGA. Trimming removed 5 bases from V and 5 bases from J; junction bases left unmatched: 5. The CDR3 sequence: CASSTQTGTEAFF. CDR3 coding DNA: TGTGCCAGCAGCACACAGACAGGGACTGAAGCTTTCTTT.

The chain uses TRBV5-1 and TRBJ2-7; the D is unclear. This CDR3 comprises 11 residues. The germline CDR1 and CDR2 sequences are SGHRS and YFSETQ. V was cut by 1 base and J by 2 bases, with 1 base left in between. CDR3 nucleotides: TGCGCCAGCAGCTTGACCTACGAGCAGTACTTC. It yields the protein CASSLTYEQYF.

This clone came up once. J is TRBJ1-5 and V is TRBV28, with D possibly matching TRBD1 (5 bases). CDR3 length: 13 amino acids. Trimming took off 7 bases at V and 3 bases at J, with 10 bases between the two ends. The germline V gene encodes CDR1 MDHEN and CDR2 SYDVKM. The CDR3 loop is CASTGHLNQPQHF. The CDR3 coding sequence is TGTGCCAGCACAGGACACCTCAATCAGCCCCAGCATTTT.

The J gene is TRBJ1-3, the V gene TRBV3-1 (or the pseudogene TRBV3-2); D not certain. The CDR3 spans 14 residues. Trimming cost V 4 bases and J 0 bases, with 7 bases left between them. CDR1 is LGHDT, CDR2 YNNKEL, per germline (reference sequence). As DNA, the CDR3 is TGTGCCAGCAGCCCAATAAGCTCTGGAAACACCATATATTTT. This gives the protein CASSPISSGNTIYF.

This clone was seen once. The V call is TRBV10-2, the J call TRBJ2-6, with D unresolved. The CDR3 runs 12 residues. Germline loops: CDR1 WSHSY, CDR2 SAAADI. Trimming took off 6 bases at V and 4 bases at J, with 4 bases between the two ends. CDR3 sequence: CASSTGANVLTF. CDR3 bases: TGCGCCAGCAGCACGGGGGCCAACGTCCTGACTTTC.

V and J are TRBV11-1 and TRBJ2-7; 8 nucleotides match TRBD2. V trimming: 5 bases; J trimming: 3 bases; junction bases outside the gene matches: 3. This CDR3 has 13 residues. CDR1 is SGHAT, CDR2 FQDESV, per germline (reference sequence). The CDR3 DNA reads TGTGCCAGCAGCCCTCGGGGGGGCTACGAGCAGTACTTC. Its translation: CASSPRGGYEQYF.